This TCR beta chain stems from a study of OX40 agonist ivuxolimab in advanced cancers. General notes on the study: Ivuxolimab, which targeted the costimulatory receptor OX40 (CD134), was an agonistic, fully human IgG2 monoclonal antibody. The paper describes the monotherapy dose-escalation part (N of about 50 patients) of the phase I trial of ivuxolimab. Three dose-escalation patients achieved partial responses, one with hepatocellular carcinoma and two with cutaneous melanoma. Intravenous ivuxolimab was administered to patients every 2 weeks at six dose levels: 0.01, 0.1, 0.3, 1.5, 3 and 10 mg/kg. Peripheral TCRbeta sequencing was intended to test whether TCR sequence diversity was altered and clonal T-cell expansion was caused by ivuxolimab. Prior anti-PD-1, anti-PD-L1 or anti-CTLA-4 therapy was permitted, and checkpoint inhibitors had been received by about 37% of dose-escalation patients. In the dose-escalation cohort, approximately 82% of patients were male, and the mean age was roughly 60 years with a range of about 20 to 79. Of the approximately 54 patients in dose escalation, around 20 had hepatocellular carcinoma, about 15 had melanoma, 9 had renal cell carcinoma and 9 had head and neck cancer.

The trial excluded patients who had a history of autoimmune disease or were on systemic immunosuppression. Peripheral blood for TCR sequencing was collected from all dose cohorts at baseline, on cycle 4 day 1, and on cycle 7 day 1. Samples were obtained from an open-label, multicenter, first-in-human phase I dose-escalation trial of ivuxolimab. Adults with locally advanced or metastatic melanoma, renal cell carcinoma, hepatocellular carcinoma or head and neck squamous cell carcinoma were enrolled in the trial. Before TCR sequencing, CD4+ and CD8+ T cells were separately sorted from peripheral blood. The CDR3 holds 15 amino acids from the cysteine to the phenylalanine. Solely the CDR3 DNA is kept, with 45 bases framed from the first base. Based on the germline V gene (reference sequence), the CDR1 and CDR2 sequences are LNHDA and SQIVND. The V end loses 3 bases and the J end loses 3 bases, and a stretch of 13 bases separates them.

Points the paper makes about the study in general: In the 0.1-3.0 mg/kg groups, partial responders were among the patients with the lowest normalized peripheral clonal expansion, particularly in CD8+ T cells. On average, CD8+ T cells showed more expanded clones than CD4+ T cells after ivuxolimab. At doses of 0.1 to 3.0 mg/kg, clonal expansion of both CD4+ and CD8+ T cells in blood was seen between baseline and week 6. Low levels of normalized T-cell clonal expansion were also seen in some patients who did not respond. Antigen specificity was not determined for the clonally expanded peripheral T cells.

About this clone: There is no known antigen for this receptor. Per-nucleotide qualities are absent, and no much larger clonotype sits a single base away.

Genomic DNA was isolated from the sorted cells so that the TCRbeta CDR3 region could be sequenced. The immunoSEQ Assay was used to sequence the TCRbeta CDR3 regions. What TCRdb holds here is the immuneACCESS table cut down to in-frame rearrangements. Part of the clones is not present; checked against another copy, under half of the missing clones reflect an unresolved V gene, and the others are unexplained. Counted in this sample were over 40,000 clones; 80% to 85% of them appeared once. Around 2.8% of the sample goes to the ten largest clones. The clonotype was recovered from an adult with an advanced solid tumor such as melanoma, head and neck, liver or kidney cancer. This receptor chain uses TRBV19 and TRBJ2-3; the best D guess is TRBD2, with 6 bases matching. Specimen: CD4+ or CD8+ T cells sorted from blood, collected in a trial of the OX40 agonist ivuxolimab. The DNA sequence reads TGTGCCAGTAGTATCGTCGGGGGAACGACAGATACGCAGTATTTT. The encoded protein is CASSIVGGTTDTQYF.